What follows describes a single TCR beta chain. With 5 bases removed from V and 8 bases from J, the gap between germline ends came to 21 bases. The CDR3 loop spans 14 amino acids. CDR1 is DFQATT, CDR2 SNEGSKA, per germline (reference sequence). This specimen belongs to a study of T-cell reconstitution after alpha-beta-depleted transplantation in children. For TCRbeta, the library was prepared with unique molecular identifiers. TCRdb analysed the PCR reads with MiXCR anew, one entry per CDR3 protein. The sample has hundreds of thousands of distinct CDR3 sequences; over 15% are singletons. The sequencing used PBMCs from the stem cell graft donor, collected from the stem cell graft. The sequence was obtained from a human donor who donated a stem cell graft to a child with acute myeloid leukemia. The chain links TRBV20-1 to TRBJ1-2; no firm D call. In nucleotides, the CDR3 is TGCAGTGCTTTGGCGGATCCCAGAGCGCCCGGCTACACCTTC. Residues: CSALADPRAPGYTF.